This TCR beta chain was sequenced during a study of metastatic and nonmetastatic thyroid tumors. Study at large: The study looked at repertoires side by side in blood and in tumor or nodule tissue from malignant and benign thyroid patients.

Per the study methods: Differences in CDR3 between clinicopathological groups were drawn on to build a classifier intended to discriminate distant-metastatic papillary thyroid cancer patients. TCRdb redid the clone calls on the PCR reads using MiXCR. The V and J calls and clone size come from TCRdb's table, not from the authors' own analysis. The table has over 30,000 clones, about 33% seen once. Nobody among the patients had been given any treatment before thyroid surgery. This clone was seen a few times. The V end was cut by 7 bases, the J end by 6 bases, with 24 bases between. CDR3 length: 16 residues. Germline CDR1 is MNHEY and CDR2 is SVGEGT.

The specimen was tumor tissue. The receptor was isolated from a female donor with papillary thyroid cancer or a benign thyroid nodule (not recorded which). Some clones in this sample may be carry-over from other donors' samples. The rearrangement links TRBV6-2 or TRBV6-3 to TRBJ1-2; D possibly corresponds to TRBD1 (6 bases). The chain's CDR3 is CASTTTGNADKNGYTF. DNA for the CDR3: TGTGCCAGCACCACCACAGGGAACGCGGACAAAAATGGCTACACCTTC.